Following are 6 T cell receptor beta chains from one sample sequenced in a study of CD8 T cells in Susac syndrome. cDNA came from about 0.51 to 1 ug RNA primed by random hexamers. TCRdb reprocessed the immunoSEQ multiplex PCR reads via MiXCR and lists one record per CDR3 protein. The data contain 150,000 to 200,000 distinct CDR3 sequences, about 94% of them singletons. Sample: CD4+ T cells from PBMCs. The source is a human donor in good health.

The chain recombines TRBV5-4 with TRBJ2-3, with D possibly being TRBD2 (6 bases). V lost 3 bases to trimming and J lost 5 bases, with 7 bases between them. The CDR3 is 12 amino acids. Germline lookup yields CDR1 SGHNT and CDR2 YYREEE (reference sequence). The CDR3 coding sequence is TGTGCCAGCAGCTCTAGCGTAGATACGCAGTATTTT. As protein: CASSSSVDTQYF.

The V gene is TRBV2, the J gene TRBJ2-7; D remains ambiguous. Trimming cost V 3 bases and J 9 bases, with 6 bases left between them. The CDR3 has 10 amino acids. Germline CDR1 SNHLY, CDR2 FYNNEI. The CDR3 sequence is CASSDRSQYF. The CDR3 coding sequence is TGTGCCAGCAGTGATCGGTCGCAGTACTTC.

This chain links TRBV15 with TRBJ1-2, with a tentative D call TRBD1 (5 bases). This CDR3 contains 17 residues. Deletions cut 1 base from V and 0 bases from J, with 15 bases between. Germline loops: CDR1 LNHNV, CDR2 YYDKDF (reference sequence). The CDR3 region is CATSRVLGRRTNYGYTF. CDR3 DNA sequence: TGTGCCACCAGCAGAGTGCTGGGACGGAGAACTAACTATGGCTACACCTTC.

This clonotype was counted a single time. The chain joins TRBV30 to TRBJ1-1; D not certain. The V end lost 2 bases, the J end lost 0 bases, and 7 bases lay between the germline ends. Germline V gene lookup returns CDR1 GTSNPN and CDR2 SVGIG (reference sequence). The CDR3 runs 13 residues. The CDR3 reads CAWSYTVNTEAFF. The CDR3 DNA follows: TGTGCCTGGAGTTATACAGTGAACACTGAAGCTTTCTTT.

The gene calls are TRBV3-1 and TRBJ2-5; weak D call: TRBD2 (7 bases). V was pared by 3 bases and J by 4 bases, with 9 bases between. Germline assignment: CDR1 LGHDT and CDR2 YNNKEL (reference sequence). CDR3 length: 13 amino acids. In DNA form, the CDR3 reads TGTGCCAGCAGCCAGAGGGGGGGAGAGACCCAGTACTTC. Translation: CASSQRGGETQYF.

The V and J genes are TRBV7-2 and TRBJ2-7; perhaps D is TRBD1 or TRBD2 (5 bases each). Germline V gene sequence: CDR1 SGHTA, CDR2 FQGNSA. The CDR3 extends over 14 amino acids. Trimming took 0 bases from V and 2 from J, leaving 8 bases between them. DNA for the CDR3: TGTGCCAGCAGCTTAGCCCGGGGACCCTACGAGCAGTACTTC. This translates into CASSLARGPYEQYF. The whole variable domain, remainder taken from reference TRBV7-2 and TRBJ2-7, is GAGVSQSPSNKVTEKGKDVELRCDPISGHTALYWYRQSLGQGLEFLIYFQGNSAPDKSGLPSDRFSAERTGGSVSTLTIQRTQQEDSAVYLCASSLARGPYEQYFGPGTRLTVT.